This entry lists 6 T cell receptor beta chains sequenced from one sample in a study of molecular identifiers for immune sequencing clone quantification. TCRdb re-analysed the PCR reads in MiXCR, keeping a single row per CDR3 protein. The repertoire consists of tens of thousands of distinct CDR3 sequences, with 36% occurring once and the leading ten covering approximately 4.2%. The sample taken for sequencing was naive CD8+ T cells from blood, with Jurkat cell RNA spiked in. The subset was: FACS-sorted CD8+CD4-CCR7+CD45RA+ naive T cells. Every receptor here comes from a human donor in good health. Some libraries in this study had Jurkat cell RNA spiked in.

A word on this clonotype: Mismatch with germline at one junction end may stem from a read error. This chain joins TRBV28 and TRBJ2-5; no definite D call. CDR3 size: 14 residues. Germline V gene data show CDR1 as MDHEN and CDR2 as SYDVKM. The CDR3 sequence is CASCLRLVTETLYF. The CDR3 bases are TGTGCCAGCTGTTTACGACTGGTGACGGAGACCCTGTACTTC.

Note on this clonotype: Possible read error: a much larger clone is one base away. This chain connects TRBV20-1 to TRBJ2-2; TRBD2 matches 10 bases. Germline loops: CDR1 DFQATT, CDR2 SNEGSKA (reference sequence). V was pared by 3 bases and J by 6 bases, with 4 bases of the junction left unmatched. The CDR3 spans 14 residues. DNA for the CDR3: TGCAGTGCTAGTCTAGCGGGAGTGGCCGGGGAGCTGTTTTTT. Amino acids: CSASLAGVAGELFF.

This clonotype was detected many times. DNA of the CDR3: TGCAGTGCCCGCCGACTAGCTCTATACGAGCAGTACTTC. Amino acid sequence: CSARRLALYEQYF. This chain joins TRBV20-1 and TRBJ2-7; 7 nucleotides align to TRBD2. V shed 6 bases and J 4 bases; nucleotides not matched to a gene: 9. Germline-derived CDR1 and CDR2 are DFQATT and SNEGSKA (reference sequence). CDR3 size: 13 residues.

This clonotype came up many times. The V call is TRBV28, the J call TRBJ2-7; D gene ambiguous. This CDR3 is 17 amino acids long. Germline CDR1 is MDHEN and CDR2 is SYDVKM. V lost 1 base, J lost 6 bases, and 22 bases lay in between. DNA of the CDR3: TGTGCCAGCAGTTTATACCTGGACGCAAAACCGCGGTTCGAGCAGTACTTC. Its protein is CASSLYLDAKPRFEQYF.

Ten or more counts support this clonotype. The V gene is TRBV28, the J gene TRBJ1-2; possible D gene TRBD1, 5 bases. The CDR3 runs 13 residues. V was shortened by 8 bases and J by 3 bases, with 13 bases between the two germline ends. CDR1 MDHEN and CDR2 SYDVKM come from the germline V gene. The chain's CDR3 is CASGPGTDYGYTF. The CDR3 DNA sequence: TGTGCCAGCGGACCAGGGACGGACTATGGCTACACCTTC.

The genes are TRBV7-9 and TRBJ2-7, with 8 bases matching TRBD1. The CDR3 consists of 14 residues. Germline CDR1 is SEHNR and CDR2 is FQNEAQ (reference sequence). The trim removed 5 bases at V and 1 base at J, leaving 4 bases unmatched. The CDR3 bases are TGTGCCAGCAGCCCTCGACAGGGGTCCTACGAGCAGTACTTC. Protein sequence: CASSPRQGSYEQYF.